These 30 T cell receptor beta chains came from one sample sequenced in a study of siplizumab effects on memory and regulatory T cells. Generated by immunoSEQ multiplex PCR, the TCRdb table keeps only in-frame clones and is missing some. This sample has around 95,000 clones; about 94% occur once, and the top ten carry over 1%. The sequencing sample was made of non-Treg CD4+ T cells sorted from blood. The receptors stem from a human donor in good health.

CDR3 in amino acids: CASSEVSQMNTGELFF. CDR3 nucleotides: TGTGCCAGCAGTGAAGTATCACAGATGAACACCGGGGAGCTGTTTTTT. J is TRBJ2-2 and V is TRBV6-1; D ambiguous. Trimming cost V 1 base and J 1 base, with 10 bases left between them. The CDR3 totals 16 residues. In germline, CDR1 is MNHNS, CDR2 SASEGT.

Here the CDR3 DNA reads TGTGCCATCAGTGAGTCGACTAGCGGGAGAGTCGGCGAGCAGTACTTC. Translation gives CAISESTSGRVGEQYF. This chain connects TRBV10-3 to TRBJ2-7; 12 nucleotides agree with TRBD2. J lost 6 bases, V lost 0 bases, and 6 bases had no gene match. There are 16 residues in the CDR3. Germline V gene sequence: CDR1 ENHRY, CDR2 SYGVKD.

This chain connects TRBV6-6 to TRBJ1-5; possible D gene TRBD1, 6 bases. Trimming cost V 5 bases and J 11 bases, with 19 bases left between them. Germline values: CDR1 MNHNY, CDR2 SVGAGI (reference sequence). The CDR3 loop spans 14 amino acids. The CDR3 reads CASSPGDVLGAQHF. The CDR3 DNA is TGTGCCAGCAGTCCAGGGGACGTGCTGGGGGCCCAGCATTTT.

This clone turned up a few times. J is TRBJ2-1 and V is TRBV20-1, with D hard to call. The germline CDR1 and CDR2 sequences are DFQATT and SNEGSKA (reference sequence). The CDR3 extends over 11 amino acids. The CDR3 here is CRQDWNNEQFF. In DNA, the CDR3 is TGCAGACAAGACTGGAACAATGAGCAGTTCTTC.

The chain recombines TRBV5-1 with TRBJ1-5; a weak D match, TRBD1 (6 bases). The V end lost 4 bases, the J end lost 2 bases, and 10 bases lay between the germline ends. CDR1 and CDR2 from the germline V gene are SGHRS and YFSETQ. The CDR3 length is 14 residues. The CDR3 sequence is CASSPGHGNQPQHF. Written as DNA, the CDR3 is TGCGCCAGCAGCCCGGGACACGGCAATCAGCCCCAGCATTTT.

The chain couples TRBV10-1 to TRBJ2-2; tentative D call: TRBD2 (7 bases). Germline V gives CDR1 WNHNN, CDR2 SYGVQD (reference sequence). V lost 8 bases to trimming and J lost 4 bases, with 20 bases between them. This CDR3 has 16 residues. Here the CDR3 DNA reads TGCGCCAGCCAAAACGGCGGGGGCGAGGGCACCGGGGAGCTGTTTTTT. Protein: CASQNGGGEGTGELFF.

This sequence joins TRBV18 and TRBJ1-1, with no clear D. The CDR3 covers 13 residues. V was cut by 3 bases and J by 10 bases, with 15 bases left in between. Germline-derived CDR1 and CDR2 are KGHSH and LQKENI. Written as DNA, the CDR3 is TGTGCCAGCTCACCCCGGGAGGGCCTGGGAGCTTTCTTT. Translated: CASSPREGLGAFF.

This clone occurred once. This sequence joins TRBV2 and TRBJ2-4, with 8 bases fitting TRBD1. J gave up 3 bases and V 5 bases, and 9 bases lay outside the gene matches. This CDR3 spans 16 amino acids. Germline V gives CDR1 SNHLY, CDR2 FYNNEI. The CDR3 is CASSSPRTGGKNIQYF. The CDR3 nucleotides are TGTGCCAGCAGTTCCCCTCGAACAGGGGGCAAAAACATTCAGTACTTC. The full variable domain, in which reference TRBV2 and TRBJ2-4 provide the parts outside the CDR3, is EPEVTQTPSHQVTQMGQEVILRCVPISNHLYFYWYRQILGQKVEFLVSFYNNEISEKSEIFDDQFSVERPDGSNFTLKIRSTKLEDSAMYFCASSSPRTGGKNIQYFGAGTRLSVL.

The CDR3 region is CASRTTGRSGAHF. CDR3 nucleotide sequence: TGTGCCAGCAGAACTACTGGCAGGTCGGGGGCCCACTTT. This rearrangement joins TRBV28 to TRBJ1-6, with D perhaps matching TRBD1 (6 bases). Per germline, CDR1 MDHEN and CDR2 SYDVKM. The CDR3 consists of 13 residues. Trimming shortened V by 6 bases and J by 18 bases, and 21 bases separated the two germline ends.

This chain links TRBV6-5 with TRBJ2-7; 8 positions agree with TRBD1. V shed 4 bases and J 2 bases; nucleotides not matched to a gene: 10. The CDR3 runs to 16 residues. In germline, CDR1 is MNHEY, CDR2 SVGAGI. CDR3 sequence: CASSFQRDRKTYEQYF. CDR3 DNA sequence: TGTGCCAGCAGTTTTCAACGGGACAGGAAAACCTACGAGCAGTACTTC.

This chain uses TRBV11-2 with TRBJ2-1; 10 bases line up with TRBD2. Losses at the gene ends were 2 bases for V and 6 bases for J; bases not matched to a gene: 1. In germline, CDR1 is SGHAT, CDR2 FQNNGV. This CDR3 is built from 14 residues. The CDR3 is CASSLLAGANEQFF. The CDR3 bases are TGTGCCAGCAGCTTACTAGCGGGAGCCAATGAGCAGTTCTTC.

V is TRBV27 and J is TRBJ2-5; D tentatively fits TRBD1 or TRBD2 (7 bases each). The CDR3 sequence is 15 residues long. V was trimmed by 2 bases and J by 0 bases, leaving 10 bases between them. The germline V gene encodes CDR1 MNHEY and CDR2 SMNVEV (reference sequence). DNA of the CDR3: TGTGCCAGCAGTTTACAGGGGGGGTACCAAGAGACCCAGTACTTC. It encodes CASSLQGGYQETQYF.

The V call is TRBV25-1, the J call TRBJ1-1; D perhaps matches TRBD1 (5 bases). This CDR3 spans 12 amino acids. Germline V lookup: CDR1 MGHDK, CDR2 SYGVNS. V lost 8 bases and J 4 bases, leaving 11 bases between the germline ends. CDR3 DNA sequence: TGTGCCAGCGGCGGGGGGAGCACTGAAGCTTTCTTT. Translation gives CASGGGSTEAFF.

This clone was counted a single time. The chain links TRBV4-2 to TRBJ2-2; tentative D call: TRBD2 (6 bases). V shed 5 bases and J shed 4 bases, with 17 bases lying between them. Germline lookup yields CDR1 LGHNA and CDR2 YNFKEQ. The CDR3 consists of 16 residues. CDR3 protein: CASSLWASALTGELFF. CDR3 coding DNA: TGTGCCAGCAGCTTGTGGGCTAGCGCTCTCACCGGGGAGCTGTTTTTT.

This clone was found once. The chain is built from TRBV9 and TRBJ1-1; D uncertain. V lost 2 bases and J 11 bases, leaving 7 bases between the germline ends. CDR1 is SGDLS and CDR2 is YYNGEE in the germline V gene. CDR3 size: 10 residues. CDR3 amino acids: CASSVLNAFF. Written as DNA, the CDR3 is TGTGCCAGCAGCGTGCTGAACGCTTTCTTT.

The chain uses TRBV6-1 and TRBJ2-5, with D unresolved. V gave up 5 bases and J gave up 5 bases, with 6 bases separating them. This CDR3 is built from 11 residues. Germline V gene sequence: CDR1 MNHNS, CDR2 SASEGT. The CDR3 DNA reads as TGTGCCAGCAGTCCACGGGAGACCCAGTACTTC. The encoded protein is CASSPRETQYF.

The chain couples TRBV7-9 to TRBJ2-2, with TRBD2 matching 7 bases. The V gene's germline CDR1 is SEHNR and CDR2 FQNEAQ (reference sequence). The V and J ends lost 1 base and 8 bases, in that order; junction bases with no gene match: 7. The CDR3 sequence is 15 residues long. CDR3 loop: CASSLGDYRSGELFF. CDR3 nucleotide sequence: TGTGCCAGCAGCTTAGGGGACTACCGGAGTGGGGAGCTGTTTTTT.

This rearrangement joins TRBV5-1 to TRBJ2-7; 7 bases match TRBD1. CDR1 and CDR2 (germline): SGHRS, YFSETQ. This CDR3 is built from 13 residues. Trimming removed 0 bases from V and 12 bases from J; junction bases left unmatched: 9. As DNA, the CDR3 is TGCGCCAGCAGCTTGGAAGGAGTAGGGGGCCTGTACTTC. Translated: CASSLEGVGGLYF.

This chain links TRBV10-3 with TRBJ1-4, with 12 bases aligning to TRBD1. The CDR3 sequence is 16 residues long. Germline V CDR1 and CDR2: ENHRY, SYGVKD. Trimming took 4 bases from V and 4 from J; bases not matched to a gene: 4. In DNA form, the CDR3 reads TGTGCCATCAGTGGGGGACAGGGGGCGGGTAATGAAAAACTGTTTTTT. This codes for CAISGGQGAGNEKLFF.

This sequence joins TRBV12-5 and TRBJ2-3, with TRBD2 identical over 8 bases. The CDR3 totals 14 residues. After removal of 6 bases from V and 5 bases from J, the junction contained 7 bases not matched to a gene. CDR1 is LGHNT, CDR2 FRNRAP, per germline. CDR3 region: CASGLGLAGDTQYF. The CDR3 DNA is TGTGCTAGTGGACTCGGACTAGCCGGAGATACGCAGTATTTT.

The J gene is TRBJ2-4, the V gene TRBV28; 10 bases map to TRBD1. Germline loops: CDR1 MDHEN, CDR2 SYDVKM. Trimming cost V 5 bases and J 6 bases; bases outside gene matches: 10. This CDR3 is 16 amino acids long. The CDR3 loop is CASSPRTGGRVNIQYF. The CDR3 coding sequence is TGTGCCAGCAGTCCAAGGACAGGGGGAAGGGTAAACATTCAGTACTTC.

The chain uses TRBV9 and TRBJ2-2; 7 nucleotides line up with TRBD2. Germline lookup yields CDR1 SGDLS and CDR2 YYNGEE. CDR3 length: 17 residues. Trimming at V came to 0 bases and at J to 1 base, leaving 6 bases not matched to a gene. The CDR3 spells CASSVGGLLLNTGELFF. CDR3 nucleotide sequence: TGTGCCAGCAGCGTAGGGGGACTACTATTGAACACCGGGGAGCTGTTTTTT.

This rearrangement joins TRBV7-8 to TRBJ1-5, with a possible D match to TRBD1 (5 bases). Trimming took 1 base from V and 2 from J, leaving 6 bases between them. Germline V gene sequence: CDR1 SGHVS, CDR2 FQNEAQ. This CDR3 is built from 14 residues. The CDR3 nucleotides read TGTGCCAGCAGCTTAGGACAGCGCAATCAGCCCCAGCATTTT. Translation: CASSLGQRNQPQHF.

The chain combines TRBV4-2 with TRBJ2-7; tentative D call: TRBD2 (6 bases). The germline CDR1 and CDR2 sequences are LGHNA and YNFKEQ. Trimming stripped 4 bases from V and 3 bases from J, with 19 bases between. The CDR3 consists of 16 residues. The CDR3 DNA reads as TGTGCCAGCAGCCTTAGGGGTAGCGGAGGAAACTACGAGCAGTACTTC. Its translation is CASSLRGSGGNYEQYF.

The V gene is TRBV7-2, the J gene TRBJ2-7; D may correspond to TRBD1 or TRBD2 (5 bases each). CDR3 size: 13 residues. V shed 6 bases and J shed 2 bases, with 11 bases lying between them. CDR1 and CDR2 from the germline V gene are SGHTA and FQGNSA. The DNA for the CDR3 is TGTGCCAGCAGTCCGGTGGGGGCCTACGAGCAGTACTTC. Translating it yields CASSPVGAYEQYF.

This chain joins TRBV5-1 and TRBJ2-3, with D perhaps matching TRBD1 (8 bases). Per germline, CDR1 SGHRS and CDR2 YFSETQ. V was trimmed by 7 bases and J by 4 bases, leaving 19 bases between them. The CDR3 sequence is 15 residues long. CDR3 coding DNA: TGCGCCAGCCAAACAGGGGGGGTTAGCGCAGATACGCAGTATTTT. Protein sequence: CASQTGGVSADTQYF.

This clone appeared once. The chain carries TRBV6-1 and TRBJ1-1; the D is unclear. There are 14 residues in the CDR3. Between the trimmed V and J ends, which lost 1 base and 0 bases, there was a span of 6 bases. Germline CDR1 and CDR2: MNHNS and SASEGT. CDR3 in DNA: TGTGCCAGCAGTGAAGGACGCCTGAACACTGAAGCTTTCTTT. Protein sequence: CASSEGRLNTEAFF.

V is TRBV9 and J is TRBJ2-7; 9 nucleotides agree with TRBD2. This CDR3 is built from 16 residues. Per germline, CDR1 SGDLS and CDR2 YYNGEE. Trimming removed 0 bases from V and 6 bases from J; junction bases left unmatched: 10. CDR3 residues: CASSVEAGSGRGEQYF. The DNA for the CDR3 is TGTGCCAGCAGCGTAGAGGCAGGTAGCGGGAGAGGCGAGCAGTACTTC. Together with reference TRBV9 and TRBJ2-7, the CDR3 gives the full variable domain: DSGVTQTPKHLITATGQRVTLRCSPRSGDLSVYWYQQSLDQGLQFLIQYYNGEERAKGNILERFSAQQFPDLHSELNLSSLELGDSALYFCASSVEAGSGRGEQYFGPGTRLTVT.

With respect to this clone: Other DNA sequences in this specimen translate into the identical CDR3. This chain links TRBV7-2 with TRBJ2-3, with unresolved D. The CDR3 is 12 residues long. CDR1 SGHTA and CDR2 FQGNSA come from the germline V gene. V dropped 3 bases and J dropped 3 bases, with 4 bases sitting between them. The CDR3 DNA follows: TGTGCCAGCAGCTTCTTGACAGATACGCAGTATTTT. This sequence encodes CASSFLTDTQYF.

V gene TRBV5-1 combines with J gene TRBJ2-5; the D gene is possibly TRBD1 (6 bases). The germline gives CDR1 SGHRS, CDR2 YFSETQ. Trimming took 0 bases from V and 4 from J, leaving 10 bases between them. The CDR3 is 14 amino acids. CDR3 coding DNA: TGCGCCAGCAGCTTGGACAGGGATGTAGAGACCCAGTACTTC. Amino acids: CASSLDRDVETQYF.